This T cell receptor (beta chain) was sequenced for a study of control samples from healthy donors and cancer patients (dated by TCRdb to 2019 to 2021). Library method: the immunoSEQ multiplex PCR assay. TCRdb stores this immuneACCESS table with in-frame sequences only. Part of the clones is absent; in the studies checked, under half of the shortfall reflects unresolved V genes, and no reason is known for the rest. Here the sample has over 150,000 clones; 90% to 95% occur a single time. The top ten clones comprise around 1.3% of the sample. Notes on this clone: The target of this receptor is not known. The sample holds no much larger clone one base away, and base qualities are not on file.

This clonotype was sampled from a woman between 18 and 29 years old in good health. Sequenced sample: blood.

The CDR3 region: CASSQLGGQNIQYF. The nucleotide sequence reads TGTGCCAGCAGCCAACTGGGGGGGCAGAACATTCAGTACTTC. The rearrangement combines TRBV3-1 (or the pseudogene TRBV3-2) with TRBJ2-4; TRBD2 could be the D gene, as 7 bases match. The germline V gene (reference sequence) yields LGHDT for CDR1 and YNNKEL for CDR2. Cut back by 2 bases and 7 bases, the V and J ends lie 12 bases apart. The CDR3 sequence holds 14 residues, the cysteine and phenylalanine included. Of all the DNA, just the CDR3 is kept, 42 bases in frame from base 1.